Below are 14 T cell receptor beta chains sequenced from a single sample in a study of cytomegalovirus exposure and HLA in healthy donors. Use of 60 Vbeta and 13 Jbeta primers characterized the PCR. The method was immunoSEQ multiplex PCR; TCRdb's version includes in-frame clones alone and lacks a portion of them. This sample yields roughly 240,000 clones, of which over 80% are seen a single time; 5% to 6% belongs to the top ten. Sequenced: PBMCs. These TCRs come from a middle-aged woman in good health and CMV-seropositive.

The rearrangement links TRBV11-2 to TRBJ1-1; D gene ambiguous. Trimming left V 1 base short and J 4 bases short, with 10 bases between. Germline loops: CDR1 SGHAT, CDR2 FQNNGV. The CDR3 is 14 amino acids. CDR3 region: CASSLVRGGTEAFF. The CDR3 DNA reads TGTGCCAGCAGCTTAGTTCGGGGTGGCACTGAAGCTTTCTTT.

CDR3 DNA sequence: TGCGCCAGCAGCCAAGAAGAGGTCCTGGTATACGAGCAGTACTTC. As protein: CASSQEEVLVYEQYF. The chain has TRBV4-1 and TRBJ2-5; D is unclear. TRBJ2-7 explains the end of the DNA better; the J call may be wrong. Per germline, CDR1 MGHRA and CDR2 YSYEKL. The CDR3 has 15 residues.

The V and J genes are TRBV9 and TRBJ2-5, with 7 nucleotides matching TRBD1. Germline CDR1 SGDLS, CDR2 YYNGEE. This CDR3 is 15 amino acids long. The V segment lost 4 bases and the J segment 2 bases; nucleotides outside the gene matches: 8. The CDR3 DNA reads TGTGCCAGCAGCCCAGACAGGGTTTGGCAAGAGACCCAGTACTTC. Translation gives CASSPDRVWQETQYF.

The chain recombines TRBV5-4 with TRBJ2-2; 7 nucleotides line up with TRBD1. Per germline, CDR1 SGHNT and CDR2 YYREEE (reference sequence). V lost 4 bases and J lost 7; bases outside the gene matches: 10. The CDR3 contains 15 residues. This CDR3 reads CASSHSGRGYGELFF. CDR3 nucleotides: TGTGCCAGCAGCCACTCGGGCAGGGGGTACGGGGAGCTGTTTTTT. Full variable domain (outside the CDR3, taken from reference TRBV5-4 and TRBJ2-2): ETGVTQSPTHLIKTRGQQVTLRCSSQSGHNTVSWYQQALGQGPQFIFQYYREEENGRGNFPPRFSGLQFPNYSSELNVNALELDDSALYLCASSHSGRGYGELFFGEGSRLTVL.

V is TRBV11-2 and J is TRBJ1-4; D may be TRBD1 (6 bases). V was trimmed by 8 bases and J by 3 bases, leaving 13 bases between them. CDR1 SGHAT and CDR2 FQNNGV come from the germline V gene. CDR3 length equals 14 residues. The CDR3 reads CASGKTGPNEKLFF. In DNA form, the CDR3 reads TGTGCCAGCGGAAAGACAGGACCTAATGAAAAACTGTTTTTT.

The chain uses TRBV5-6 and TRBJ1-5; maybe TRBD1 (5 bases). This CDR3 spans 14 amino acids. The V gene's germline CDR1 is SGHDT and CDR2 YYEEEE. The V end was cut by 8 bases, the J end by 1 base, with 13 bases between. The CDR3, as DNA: TGTGCCAGTTCCCAGGGACTGAGCAATCAGCCCCAGCATTTT. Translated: CASSQGLSNQPQHF.

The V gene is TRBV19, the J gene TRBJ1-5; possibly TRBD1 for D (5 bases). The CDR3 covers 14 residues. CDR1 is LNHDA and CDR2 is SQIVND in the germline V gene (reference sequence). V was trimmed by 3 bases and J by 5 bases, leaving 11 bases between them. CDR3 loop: CASSMGGYDQPQHF. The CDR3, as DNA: TGTGCCAGTAGTATGGGGGGGTATGATCAGCCCCAGCATTTT.

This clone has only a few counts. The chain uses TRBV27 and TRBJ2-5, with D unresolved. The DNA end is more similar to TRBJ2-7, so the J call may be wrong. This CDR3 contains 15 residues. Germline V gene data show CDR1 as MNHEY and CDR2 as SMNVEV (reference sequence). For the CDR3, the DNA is TGTGCCAGCAGGGATACCCGGAACTTAAACTACGAGCAGTACTTC. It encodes CASRDTRNLNYEQYF.

CDR3 amino acids: CASSQERSEQFF. In DNA form, the CDR3 reads TGCGCCAGCAGCCAAGAGCGGTCAGAGCAGTTCTTC. V usage is TRBV4-1 and J usage is TRBJ2-1; D gene ambiguous. Deletions cut 0 bases from V and 10 bases from J, with 7 bases between. The CDR3 consists of 12 residues. The V gene's germline CDR1 is MGHRA and CDR2 YSYEKL.

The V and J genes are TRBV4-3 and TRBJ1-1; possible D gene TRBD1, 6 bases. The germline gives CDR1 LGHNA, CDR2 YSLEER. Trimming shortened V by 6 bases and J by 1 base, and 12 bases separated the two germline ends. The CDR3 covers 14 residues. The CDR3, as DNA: TGCGCCAGCAGTCCGACAGGTGAGAACACTGAAGCTTTCTTT. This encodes CASSPTGENTEAFF.

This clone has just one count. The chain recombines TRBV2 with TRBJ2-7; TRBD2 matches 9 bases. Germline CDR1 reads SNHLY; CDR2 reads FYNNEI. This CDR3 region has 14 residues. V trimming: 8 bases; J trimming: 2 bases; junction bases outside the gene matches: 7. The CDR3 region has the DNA TGTGCCAGCGCGGGACTAGCAAAAACCTACGAGCAGTACTTC. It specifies CASAGLAKTYEQYF.

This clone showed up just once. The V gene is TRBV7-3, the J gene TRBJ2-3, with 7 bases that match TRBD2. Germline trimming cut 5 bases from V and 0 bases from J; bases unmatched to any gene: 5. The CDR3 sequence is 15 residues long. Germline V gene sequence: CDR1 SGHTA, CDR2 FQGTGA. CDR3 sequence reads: CASSISSGSTDTQYF. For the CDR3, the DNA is TGTGCCAGCAGCATATCTAGCGGAAGCACAGATACGCAGTATTTT.

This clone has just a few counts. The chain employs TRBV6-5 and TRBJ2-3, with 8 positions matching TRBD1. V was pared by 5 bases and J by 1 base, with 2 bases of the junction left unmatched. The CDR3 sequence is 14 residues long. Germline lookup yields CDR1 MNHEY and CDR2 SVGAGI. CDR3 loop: CASSKTGGTDTQYF. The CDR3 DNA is TGTGCCAGCAGTAAGACAGGGGGCACAGATACGCAGTATTTT.

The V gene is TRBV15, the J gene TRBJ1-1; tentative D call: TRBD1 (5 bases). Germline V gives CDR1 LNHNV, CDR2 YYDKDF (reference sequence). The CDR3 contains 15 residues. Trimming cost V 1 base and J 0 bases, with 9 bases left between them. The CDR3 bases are TGTGCCACCAGCAGAGCCCAGGGAATGAACACTGAAGCTTTCTTT. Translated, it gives CATSRAQGMNTEAFF.